This is a list of T cell receptor beta chains from one sample in a study of T cell responses to AZD1222 COVID-19 vaccine. Sequencing was performed with immunoSEQ multiplex PCR; in TCRdb, only in-frame clones are kept and a portion is missing. Of about 84,000 clones in the sample, roughly 88% were seen once. Sequenced here: peripheral blood, sampled 28 days after the second AZD1222 dose. These receptors all stem from an adult who received the AZD1222 COVID-19 vaccine. Each CDR3 is given with its conserved first and last residue. Fields, in order: J gene, clone size, V gene, D gene, CDR3 protein, CDR3 DNA. A D gene is named only where the DNA matches it firmly. Some rows mark clone size as missing; the rest say once, few, many or name a class of expanded clone.

>TRBJ1-5|.|TRBV12-3/TRBV12-4|.
CASSLNGNQPQHF
TGTGCCAGCAGTTTGAACGGTAATCAGCCCCAGCATTTT
>TRBJ2-2|.|TRBV29-1|.
CSVGGGVNTGELFF
TGCAGCGTAGGCGGGGGCGTGAACACCGGGGAGCTGTTTTTT
>TRBJ2-3|.|TRBV4-1|.
CASSQDHSTDTQYF
TGCGCCAGCAGCCAAGACCATAGCACAGATACGCAGTATTTT
>TRBJ1-4|.|TRBV6-5|.
CASSYQGRLGEKLFF
TGTGCCAGCAGTTACCAAGGACGGCTTGGGGAAAAACTGTTTTTT
>TRBJ1-1|once|TRBV7-2|.
CASSLEASRKAFF
TGTGCCAGCAGCTTAGAGGCATCCAGAAAAGCTTTCTTT
>TRBJ1-1|.|TRBV6-5|TRBD1
CASSYHRDRNTEAFF
TGTGCCAGCAGTTACCACCGGGACAGGAACACTGAAGCTTTCTTT
>TRBJ2-5|.|TRBV5-1|.
CASSPRGRETQYF
TGCGCCAGCAGCCCCCGGGGGCGGGAGACCCAGTACTTC
>TRBJ2-3|.|TRBV10-2|.
CASSMGPRTDTQYF
TGCGCCAGCAGTATGGGACCCCGCACAGATACGCAGTATTTT
>TRBJ2-3|.|TRBV11-2|.
CASSSPGGPTDTQYF
TGTGCCAGCAGCTCCCCGGGCGGACCCACAGATACGCAGTATTTT
>TRBJ1-6|.|TRBV6-5|TRBD1
CASRSDRGNSPLHF
TGTGCCAGCAGGTCTGACAGGGGGAATTCACCCCTCCACTTT
>TRBJ2-2|.|TRBV28|TRBD1
CAIQPWGQRTSGELFF
TGTGCCATCCAGCCCTGGGGACAGCGAACGTCGGGGGAGCTGTTTTTT
>TRBJ1-4|.|TRBV3-1/TRBV3-2|.
CASGPGPTNEKLFF
TGTGCCAGCGGACCGGGCCCAACTAATGAAAAACTGTTTTTT
>TRBJ2-3|once|TRBV6-9|TRBD2
CASSSQTLAGDSTDTQYF
TGTGCCAGCAGTTCGCAAACTCTAGCGGGGGACAGCACAGATACGCAGTATTTT
>TRBJ1-2|.|TRBV27|.
CASSLTTRGPEANYGYTF
TGTGCCAGCAGTTTAACGACCCGGGGGCCAGAAGCTAACTATGGCTACACCTTC
>TRBJ2-7|.|TRBV3-1/TRBV3-2|TRBD1
CASSQDPGGNQLSYEQYF
TGTGCCAGCAGCCAAGATCCAGGGGGCAATCAACTGTCCTACGAGCAGTACTTC
>TRBJ2-1|.|TRBV19|.
CASSVAGASSYNEQFF
TGTGCCAGTAGTGTGGCGGGGGCCAGCTCCTACAATGAGCAGTTCTTC
>TRBJ1-6|.|TRBV7-3|.
CASSFKGDNSPLHF
TGTGCCAGCAGCTTTAAGGGGGATAATTCACCCCTCCACTTT
>TRBJ1-5|.|TRBV28|.
CASSFGNQPQHF
TGTGCCAGCAGTTTCGGGAATCAGCCCCAGCATTTT
>TRBJ2-2|.|TRBV27|TRBD2
CASSLSISGGDTGELFF
TGTGCCAGCAGTTTATCGATAAGCGGGGGAGACACCGGGGAGCTGTTTTTT
>TRBJ2-3|.|TRBV7-3|TRBD2
CASSPYGGGLTDTQYF
TGTGCCAGCAGCCCATACGGCGGGGGACTCACAGATACGCAGTATTTT
>TRBJ1-4|.|TRBV18|.
CASSFGQIRTVGGKGLFF
TGTGCCAGCTCATTTGGCCAAATCCGGACAGTTGGGGGAAAGGGACTGTTTTTT
>TRBJ2-7|.|TRBV20-1|.
CSASIYEQYF
TGCAGTGCTAGTATCTACGAGCAGTACTTC
>TRBJ1-4|.|TRBV19|.
CASSIYGDGEKLFF
TGTGCCAGTAGTATTTATGGTGACGGTGAAAAACTGTTTTTT
>TRBJ2-2|.|TRBV24-1|.
CATSDPRANTGELFF
TGTGCCACCAGTGACCCAAGGGCGAACACCGGGGAGCTGTTTTTT
>TRBJ1-5|.|TRBV19|.
CASRTALGVNQPQHF
TGTGCCAGTCGGACAGCGTTAGGTGTCAATCAGCCCCAGCATTTT
>TRBJ1-4|.|TRBV4-1|TRBD1
CASSQEGRQGGNEKLFF
TGCGCCAGCAGCCAAGAAGGACGACAGGGTGGTAATGAAAAACTGTTTTTT
>TRBJ1-6|.|TRBV28|TRBD1
CASKLSGTGNSPLHF
TGTGCCAGCAAGTTATCGGGGACAGGGAATTCACCCCTCCACTTT
>TRBJ1-3|.|TRBV5-4|TRBD1
CASSHRGLDSGNTIYF
TGTGCCAGCAGCCATAGGGGGCTAGACTCTGGAAACACCATATATTTT
>TRBJ2-5|.|TRBV5-4|TRBD1
CASSKPGQKRETQYF
TGTGCCAGCAGCAAGCCGGGACAGAAACGAGAGACCCAGTACTTC
>TRBJ2-5|.|TRBV2|TRBD1
CASSVVVRDRGGEETQYF
TGTGCCAGCAGTGTGGTTGTACGGGACAGGGGAGGGGAAGAGACCCAGTACTTC
>TRBJ2-5|.|TRBV9|.
CASSVTPGWQETQYF
TGTGCCAGCAGCGTAACCCCAGGGTGGCAAGAGACCCAGTACTTC
>TRBJ1-4|.|TRBV19|.
CASSIWGQIELFF
TGTGCCAGTAGTATCTGGGGGCAGATCGAACTGTTTTTT
>TRBJ2-3|once|TRBV11-2|TRBD2
CASSQGLLTDTQYF
TGTGCCAGCAGCCAGGGACTACTCACAGATACGCAGTATTTT
>TRBJ1-5|.|TRBV15|.
CATRERGDQPQHF
TGTGCCACCAGGGAAAGGGGGGATCAGCCCCAGCATTTT
>TRBJ1-3|.|TRBV6-5|.
CASSYRDGFSGNTIYF
TGTGCCAGCAGTTACCGGGACGGATTCTCTGGAAACACCATATATTTT
>TRBJ1-1|.|TRBV7-3|.
CASSLQPTTNTEAFF
TGTGCCAGCAGCTTACAACCGACCACGAACACTGAAGCTTTCTTT
>TRBJ1-5|.|TRBV21-1|.
CASSFGTVSNQPQHF
TGTGCCAGCAGCTTCGGGACGGTGAGCAATCAGCCCCAGCATTTT
>TRBJ1-1|.|TRBV9|.
CASSVGRAGTAFF
TGTGCCAGCAGCGTAGGTCGCGCAGGGACAGCTTTCTTT
>TRBJ2-5|.|TRBV5-1|.
CASSLAGPETQYF
TGCGCCAGCAGCTTGGCAGGGCCTGAGACCCAGTACTTC
>TRBJ1-5|.|TRBV2|.
CASSASQFSNQPQHF
TGTGCCAGCAGCGCGAGTCAGTTCAGCAATCAGCCCCAGCATTTT
>TRBJ1-4|once|TRBV7-8|.
CASSVPVRLDEKLFF
TGTGCCAGCAGCGTACCGGTCAGGCTCGATGAAAAACTGTTTTTT
>TRBJ2-1|.|TRBV12-3/TRBV12-4|TRBD2
CASRTGTSQFF
TGTGCCAGCAGAACCGGGACTAGTCAGTTCTTC
>TRBJ1-1|.|TRBV2|TRBD1
CASSVIRQGGPEAFF
TGTGCCAGCAGTGTTATCCGACAGGGAGGGCCTGAAGCTTTCTTT
>TRBJ1-3|.|TRBV3-1/TRBV3-2|.
CASSQGSVGNTIYF
TGTGCCAGCAGCCAAGGGAGCGTTGGAAACACCATATATTTT
>TRBJ1-6|.|TRBV6-5|.
CASNLINSPLHF
TGTGCCAGCAACCTTATAAATTCACCCCTCCACTTT
>TRBJ2-7|once|TRBV6-5|TRBD1
CASSTGEWFHEQYF
TGTGCCAGCAGTACAGGGGAATGGTTCCACGAGCAGTACTTC
>TRBJ1-5|.|TRBV6-5|.
CASSYSGQADQPQHF
TGTGCCAGCAGTTACTCAGGCCAAGCGGATCAGCCCCAGCATTTT